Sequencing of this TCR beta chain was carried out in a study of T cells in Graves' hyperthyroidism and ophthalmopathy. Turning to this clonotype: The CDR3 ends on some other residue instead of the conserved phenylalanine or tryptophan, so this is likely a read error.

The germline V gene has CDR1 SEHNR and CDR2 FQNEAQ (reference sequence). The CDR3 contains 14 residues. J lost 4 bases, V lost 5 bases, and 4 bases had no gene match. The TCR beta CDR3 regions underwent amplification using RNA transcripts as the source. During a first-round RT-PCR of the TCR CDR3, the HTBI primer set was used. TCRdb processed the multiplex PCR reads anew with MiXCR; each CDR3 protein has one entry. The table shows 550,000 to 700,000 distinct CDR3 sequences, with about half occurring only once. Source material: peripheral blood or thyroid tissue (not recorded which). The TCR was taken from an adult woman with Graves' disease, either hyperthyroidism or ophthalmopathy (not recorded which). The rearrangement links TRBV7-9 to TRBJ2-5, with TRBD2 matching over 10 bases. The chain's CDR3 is CASSPPSGRETQYL. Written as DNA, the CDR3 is TGTGCCAGCAGCCCGCCTAGCGGGAGAGAGACCCAGTACCTC.